Listed below are T cell receptor beta chains from one sample, sequenced in a study of shared clonotypes between healthy human individuals. Assay used: immunoSEQ multiplex PCR; TCRdb lists only in-frame clones, some missing. The table records roughly 650,000 clones, roughly 96% of them present only once. The sample taken for sequencing was naive CD8+ T cells sorted from blood. The receptors originated from a woman aged 30 to 39 in good health. CDR3s include the opening cysteine and the closing phenylalanine or tryptophan. D genes are given only for firm matches. A row's size may be missing; if present it is once, few, many or a size class.

V,size,D,J,DNA,CDR3
TRBV13,NA,NA,TRBJ2-1,TGTGCCAGCAGCTTAAATGTGCGGAGGGGATTCTACAATGAGCAGTTCTTC,CASSLNVRRGFYNEQFF
TRBV4-1,NA,TRBD1,TRBJ2-7,TGCGCCAGCAGCCAAGATTCGGGACAGCTCTACGAGCAGTACTTC,CASSQDSGQLYEQYF
TRBV4-1,NA,TRBD2,TRBJ2-7,TGCGCCAGCAGCCAAAATCCCCCCGGGCTAGCGGGTTCCTACGAGCAGTACTTC,CASSQNPPGLAGSYEQYF
TRBV7-3,NA,TRBD2,TRBJ2-2,TGTGCCAGCAGGGCGGGAGGGATATCCACCGGGGAGCTGTTTTTT,CASRAGGISTGELFF
TRBV30,NA,TRBD1,TRBJ1-4,TGTGCCTGGGGAGGGGGGACAGGCCCCGAAAAACTGTTTTTT,CAWGGGTGPEKLFF
TRBV5-6,NA,NA,TRBJ2-7,TGTGCCAGCAGCTTGGCGGTTAGAGGGAACTACGAGCAGTACTTC,CASSLAVRGNYEQYF
TRBV7-9,once,TRBD2,TRBJ2-1,TGTGCCAGCAGCTTACCAGCCGGGACTAAAGTCTCCGATGAGCAGTTCTTC,CASSLPAGTKVSDEQFF
TRBV4-2,once,NA,TRBJ2-4,TGTGCCAGCAGCCAAGAGCCGGCTAGGTCCAAAAACATTCAGTACTTC,CASSQEPARSKNIQYF
TRBV7-2,NA,NA,TRBJ2-4,TGTGCCAGCAGCTTATCCCCAGCAGCCAAAAACATTCAGTACTTC,CASSLSPAAKNIQYF
TRBV5-1,NA,NA,TRBJ2-1,TGCGCCAGCAGCTTGGTTCCGGGATTCTACAATGAGCAGTTCTTC,CASSLVPGFYNEQFF
TRBV28,once,NA,TRBJ2-7,TGTGCCAGCACTCGGACGGGGGACTACGAGCAGTACTTC,CASTRTGDYEQYF
TRBV6-1,NA,TRBD2,TRBJ2-7,TGTGCCAGCAGTGAAGAGGGGACGGGAGGGCCCCACGAGCAGTACTTC,CASSEEGTGGPHEQYF
TRBV27,NA,NA,TRBJ2-7,TGTGCCAGCAGTTTGGGCAGTCCCTACGAGCAGTACTTC,CASSLGSPYEQYF
TRBV28,NA,NA,TRBJ2-7,TGTGCCAGCAGTCCTTCGACAGTCTCCTACGAGCAGTACTTC,CASSPSTVSYEQYF
TRBV6-5,NA,NA,TRBJ1-3,TGTGCCAGCAGTTACTCGGGGGGGAACACCATATATTTT,CASSYSGGNTIYF
TRBV5-6,NA,TRBD2,TRBJ2-1,TGTGCCAGCACCGTTAATAGCGGGAGGCTGGGGGAGCAGTTCTTC,CASTVNSGRLGEQFF
TRBV13,NA,TRBD2,TRBJ2-7,TGTGCCAGCAGCATAGGGAGGGCGGGCTACGAGCAGTACTTC,CASSIGRAGYEQYF
TRBV6-5,NA,TRBD1,TRBJ2-7,TGTGCCAGCAGTTACGGGACAGCTTCCTCCTACGAGCAGTACTTC,CASSYGTASSYEQYF
TRBV27,NA,NA,TRBJ2-1,TGTGCCAGCAGTTTAGACTACCCGAGCTCCTACAATGAGCAGTTCTTC,CASSLDYPSSYNEQFF
TRBV6-5,NA,TRBD1,TRBJ1-5,TGTGCCAGCAGACAGGGGGTCAATCAGCCCCAGCATTTT,CASRQGVNQPQHF
TRBV19,NA,NA,TRBJ1-1,TGTGCCAGTAGCGAACAGGGTCCTACCACTGAAGCTTTCTTT,CASSEQGPTTEAFF
TRBV4-1,NA,TRBD1,TRBJ2-1,TGCGCCAGCAGCCTTCGACAGGGGTTTAGTGAGCAGTTCTTC,CASSLRQGFSEQFF
TRBV4-1,NA,NA,TRBJ2-7,TGCGCCAGCAGCCAACGGGGAGCTCTCTACGAGCAGTACTTC,CASSQRGALYEQYF
TRBV10-3,NA,TRBD2,TRBJ2-7,TGTGCCATCACCCCGGGCGGGAGGGCCTACGAGCAGTACTTC,CAITPGGRAYEQYF
TRBV29-1,NA,NA,TRBJ2-2,TGCAGCGTTGCGTTGGGTGGGGAGCTGTTTTTT,CSVALGGELFF
TRBV10-2,NA,NA,TRBJ2-7,TGCGCCACCAGAAGCTACGAGCAGTACTTC,CATRSYEQYF
TRBV5-5,NA,NA,TRBJ1-1,TGTGCCAGCAGCTTGGGTACTGAAGCTTTCTTT,CASSLGTEAFF
TRBV14,NA,TRBD1,TRBJ2-7,TGTGCCAGCAGCCAAGATTGGGACAGGGCTTCCGAGCAGTACTTC,CASSQDWDRASEQYF
TRBV2,NA,TRBD1,TRBJ2-7,TGTGCCAGCATTGAACCGGACAGGGACTACGAGCAGTACTTC,CASIEPDRDYEQYF
TRBV28,NA,NA,TRBJ1-2,TGTGCCAGCAGTTCCGTGGAAACGGGGGGCTACACCTTC,CASSSVETGGYTF
TRBV6-1,NA,TRBD1,TRBJ1-2,TGTGCCAGCAGTGAGGGCAGGGGGCTTCTTGGCTACACCTTC,CASSEGRGLLGYTF
TRBV28,NA,NA,TRBJ2-7,TGTGCCAGCAGTTTGTCAGAAAACGAGCAGTACTTC,CASSLSENEQYF
TRBV5-1,NA,NA,TRBJ2-4,TGCGCCAGCAGCGACCTAGGAGTTTCGGCCAAAAACATTCAGTACTTC,CASSDLGVSAKNIQYF
TRBV5-4,NA,NA,TRBJ1-1,TGTGCCAGCAGGTTCCAAGGGGGGGTGGCTGAAGCTTTCTTT,CASRFQGGVAEAFF
TRBV28,NA,TRBD1,TRBJ1-1,TGTGCCAGCAGGCCGAAAAGAGGGGACAGGCGGGACTCCTATCTGAACACTGAAGCTTTCTTT,CASRPKRGDRRDSYLNTEAFF
TRBV19,NA,TRBD1,TRBJ1-1,TGTGCCAGTAGTAATCCCAGGACAGGATCGCCCCTTGACGCTTTCTTT,CASSNPRTGSPLDAFF
TRBV7-2,NA,NA,TRBJ1-1,TGTGCCAGCAGCTTAGACCTTGGGAACACTGAAGCTTTCTTT,CASSLDLGNTEAFF
TRBV5-6,NA,TRBD2,TRBJ2-5,TGTGCCAGCAGAACTAGCGTTCAAGAGACCCAGTACTTC,CASRTSVQETQYF
TRBV4-3,NA,NA,TRBJ2-2,TGCGCCAGCAGGAACACCGGGGAGCTGTTTTTT,CASRNTGELFF
TRBV19,NA,NA,TRBJ2-1,TGTGCCAGTAGTAGCGGGGCCTACAATGAGCAGTTCTTC,CASSSGAYNEQFF
TRBV30,once,TRBD1,TRBJ1-6,TGTGCCTGGGGACAGGTTGATAATTCACCCCTCCACTTT,CAWGQVDNSPLHF
TRBV10-3,NA,TRBD1,TRBJ2-7,TGTGCCATCAGTGCGGGGCAGGGGGCATACGAGCAGTACTTC,CAISAGQGAYEQYF
TRBV28,NA,NA,TRBJ1-6,TGTGCCAGCAGTTTAATGCGGCCAGAATATAATTCACCCCTCCACTTT,CASSLMRPEYNSPLHF
TRBV30,NA,NA,TRBJ2-3,TGTGCCTGGAGTGTAGTTACTAGCACAGATACGCAGTATTTT,CAWSVVTSTDTQYF
TRBV5-5,once,NA,TRBJ2-7,TGTGCCAGCAGCCCTAAGGTGATACCCGAGCAGTACTTC,CASSPKVIPEQYF
TRBV27,NA,TRBD2,TRBJ2-7,TGTGCCAGCAGCGGACTAGCGGGAGGGTTCGAGCAGTACTTC,CASSGLAGGFEQYF
TRBV13,NA,NA,TRBJ2-7,TGTGCCAGCAGCATACAAACCGGGACAAACGAGCAGTACTTC,CASSIQTGTNEQYF
TRBV27,NA,NA,TRBJ2-7,TGTGCCAGCAGTTTCGGGGGAGGTGTTAACGAGCAGTACTTC,CASSFGGGVNEQYF
TRBV30,NA,NA,TRBJ1-2,TGTGCCTGGAGTGTACCGGTCTATGGCTACACCTTC,CAWSVPVYGYTF
TRBV16,NA,NA,TRBJ2-2,TGTGCCAGCAGCTTTTCGGGGAACACCGGGGAGCTGTTTTTT,CASSFSGNTGELFF
TRBV18,NA,NA,TRBJ2-4,TGTGCCAGCTCACCATCGATGAGGGGGATCGACAAAAACATTCAGTACTTC,CASSPSMRGIDKNIQYF
TRBV10-1,NA,NA,TRBJ2-3,TGCGCCAGCAGTGAGGGGTCCCGGGATACGCAGTATTTT,CASSEGSRDTQYF